Given below is one TCR beta chain in context. No cognate antigen has been identified for it. Base qualities are not at hand, and no much larger clone is one base apart. The sample belongs to a study of shared clonotypes between healthy human individuals (TCRdb year 2020). About the study as a whole: The cohort comprised a couple of women and a few men aged 18 to 49 years. For each donor, three plates each were used for CD4 naive and CD4 memory, two plates were used for CD8 naive, and one plate was used for CD8 memory. Each donor's leukapheresis produced roughly between roughly 0.85 and 9.5 billion PBMCs. To increase sequencing depth and limit assay-specific biases, different laboratories used diverse techniques to prepare libraries and sequence TCR repertoires. To estimate repertoire size and how much clonotypes are shared between individuals, the study performed deep sequencing of blood TCR repertoires from roughly five healthy adults. The research as a whole found: Based on pairwise subsampling, the degree of clonotype sharing among donors was expected to be affected by sequencing depth. When a handful of donors were compared, the shared fraction of clonotypes was approximately 5% for naive CD4, roughly 3.4% for naive CD8, 2% to 2.5% for memory CD4, and approximately 0.4% for memory CD8. The genetic and exposure-history diversity represented was limited by the small number of donors. Even with the large sequencing depth, rarefaction of the sorted-subset datasets indicated that sequencing was incomplete. Clonotypes shared by all four sorted-subset donors showed higher generation probabilities than non-shared clonotypes. Naive subsets generally had larger estimated clonotype richness than memory subsets. Sampling was restricted to blood, and TCR repertoires in tissues likely differ from the TCR repertoires found in blood.

V loses 5 bases of germline sequence and J loses 10 bases, and the interval between the two ends is 16 bases. The CDR3 spans 13 residues, from the cysteine through the phenylalanine. Only the CDR3 region is kept as DNA, spanning 39 bases read in frame from base 1. Sequences SGHTA (CDR1) and FQGNSA (CDR2) are obtained from the germline V gene. The donors were healthy, HIV-negative adults with no recently reported acute infections or vaccinations. All donors were Caucasian adults living in Nashville, Tennessee, USA. CD4+ T cells were enriched by magnetic negative selection, after which naive cells were positively selected on CD45RA and the negative fraction was taken as the memory subset. Blood was obtained by leukapheresis, after which PBMCs were separated by Ficoll-Histopaque density gradient centrifugation and cryopreserved in liquid nitrogen vapor phase. Purity and quantity of every magnetically sorted T cell population were checked by analytical flow cytometry. Each sorted fraction had its genomic DNA isolated and then quantified by UV absorbance on a Nanodrop 2000c.

TCR CDR3 regions were amplified from genomic DNA by multiplex PCR using the deep immunoSEQ assay. Extracted genomic DNA from each cell subset was distributed evenly across all wells of several immunoSEQ 96-well plates, and each plate was treated as a replicate. For sorted subsets, each replicate PCR was loaded with about 200 ng genomic DNA, equivalent to approximately 27,000 T cell genomes. Purified libraries were quantified with a Qubit 3.0 fluorometer, sized on a Bioanalyzer 2100, and re-quantified with the KAPA Library Quantification kit. Every immunoSEQ 96-well plate was sequenced on a separate single-read 150-cycle Illumina NextSeq 550 flow cell. The authors processed their data as follows. Because the immunoSEQ output included only junctional sequences and no quality scores, the filtering could not be the same as the filtering used for full-length reads. Sequences were annotated with PyIR, a Python wrapper for IgBLAST v1.9, and V/J genes and CDR3 were assigned using IMGT germline references. Any read was removed if the V/J assignment was weak (E-value above 1e-6), the CDR3 was missing, or the read contained stop codons, out-of-frame junctions, or ambiguous translated residues. V3J clonotypes were defined as sequences sharing an identical inferred V gene, J gene, and CDR3 amino acid sequence. Percentage overlap between repertoires was calculated by dividing the number of shared unique clonotypes by the size of the smaller repertoire. Three approaches were used to assess repertoire richness: RTK rarefaction, the Chao1 estimator, and Recon v2.1 estimates of unobserved clonotypes. Generation probabilities for all TCRbeta clonotypes obtained by the gDNA method from a handful of donors were computed using OLGA. Here the immuneACCESS table is served through TCRdb, limited to in-frame sequences with V and J called. Missing clones are a known gap in these copies; in checked studies unresolved V genes cover under half, and the rest lacks a known reason. Clone size and the V and J calls come from that table; the DNA yielded D and trimming. The sample table lists approximately 1.5 million clones, approximately 98% of them with a count of one. Of the sample, roughly 0.45% falls within the top ten clones.

Sequenced material: naive CD4+ T cells sorted from blood. The cell subset or site label for this specimen denotes: CD45RA+ positively selected. The V and J segments used are TRBV7-2 and TRBJ2-3, with a tentative D gene TRBD2 over 6 matching bases. The origin of this receptor is a man younger than 40 in good health. At the DNA level, the sequence is TGTGCCAGCAGCAACACTAGCAGGAGGGCGCAGTATTTT. Its protein reads: CASSNTSRRAQYF.